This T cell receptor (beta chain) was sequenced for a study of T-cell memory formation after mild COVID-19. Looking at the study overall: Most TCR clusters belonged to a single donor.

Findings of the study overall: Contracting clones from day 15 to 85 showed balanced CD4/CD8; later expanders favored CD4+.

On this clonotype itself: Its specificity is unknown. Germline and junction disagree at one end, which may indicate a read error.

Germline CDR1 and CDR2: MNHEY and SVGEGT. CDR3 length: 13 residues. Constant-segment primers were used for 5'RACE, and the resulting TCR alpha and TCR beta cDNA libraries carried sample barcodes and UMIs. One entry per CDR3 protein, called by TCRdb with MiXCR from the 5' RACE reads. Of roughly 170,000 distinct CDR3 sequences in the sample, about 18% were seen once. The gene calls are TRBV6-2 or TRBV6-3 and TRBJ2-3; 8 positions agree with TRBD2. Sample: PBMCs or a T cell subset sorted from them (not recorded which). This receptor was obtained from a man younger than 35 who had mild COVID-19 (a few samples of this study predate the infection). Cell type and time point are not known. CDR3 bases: TGTGCCAGCGTGGCGGGGGGCACAAATACGCAGTATTTT. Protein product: CASVAGGTNTQYF.